This T cell receptor beta chain was profiled in a study of blood T cells in healthy people across ages. Findings and caveats of the study: Relative to aged donors, long-lived donors carried more naive CD4+ cells and displayed higher diversity.

A second PCR, run for roughly 7 to 11 cycles, used a sample-barcoded 5' primer plus a J-beta primer mix. A template-switch adaptor containing 12 random nucleotides labeled each cDNA molecule. All samples yielded 3 million or more CDR3-containing paired-end reads. One entry per CDR3 protein results from TCRdb running MiXCR on the 5' RACE reads. The sample lists hundreds of thousands of distinct CDR3 sequences, around 21% occurring once. Germline loops: CDR1 LGHDT, CDR2 YNNKEL (reference sequence). V shed 4 bases and J 1 base; nucleotides not matched to a gene: 7. The CDR3 sequence is 16 residues long. About this clonotype itself: The antigen is unknown.

This sequence joins TRBV3-1 and TRBJ2-4; 7 bases are shared with TRBD1. The sample comprised blood. This TCR came from a man between 65 and 85 years old in good health. Written as DNA, the CDR3 is TGTGCCAGCAGCCTCGCTGTACAGGGGGCCAAAAACATTCAGTACTTC. Its translation is CASSLAVQGAKNIQYF.